The 27 T cell receptor beta chains below come from one sample, sequenced in a study of control samples from healthy donors and cancer patients. Assay used: immunoSEQ multiplex PCR; TCRdb lists only in-frame clones, some missing. Of around 100,000 clones listed, approximately 90% are singletons. The source material was PBMCs. Receptors were obtained from a man in his 60s with lung cancer.

A few counts support this clone. The chain has TRBV18 and TRBJ1-2, with D possibly matching TRBD1 (5 bases). This CDR3 is built from 15 residues. The ends were cut back, 0 bases at V and 0 bases at J, with 8 bases in the middle. Germline assignment: CDR1 KGHSH and CDR2 LQKENI. This CDR3 is CASSPPLGPNYGYTF. As DNA, the CDR3 is TGTGCCAGCTCACCACCCTTGGGACCTAACTATGGCTACACCTTC.

The rearrangement uses TRBV9 and TRBJ2-1; D might be TRBD2 (6 bases). The CDR3 is made up of 16 amino acids. V gave up 3 bases and J gave up 0 bases, with 13 bases separating them. The germline gives CDR1 SGDLS, CDR2 YYNGEE. CDR3 region: CASSALATGSYNEQFF. Written as DNA, the CDR3 is TGTGCCAGCAGCGCCCTAGCGACGGGCTCCTACAATGAGCAGTTCTTC. The full variable domain, rest sourced from reference TRBV9 and TRBJ2-1, is DSGVTQTPKHLITATGQRVTLRCSPRSGDLSVYWYQQSLDQGLQFLIQYYNGEERAKGNILERFSAQQFPDLHSELNLSSLELGDSALYFCASSALATGSYNEQFFGPGTRLTVL.

The CDR3 spells CASSQRTVSYEQYF. CDR3 in DNA: TGCGCCAGCAGTCAGCGGACGGTCTCCTACGAGCAGTACTTC. The rearrangement links TRBV5-1 to TRBJ2-7; D is perhaps TRBD2 (5 bases). V was trimmed by 5 bases and J by 0 bases, leaving 12 bases between them. The germline V gene has CDR1 SGHRS and CDR2 YFSETQ. The length of the CDR3 is 14 residues.

The V call is TRBV30, the J call TRBJ2-1; D ambiguous. Trimming removed 3 bases at V and 8 bases at J, with 14 bases between. The germline gives CDR1 GTSNPN, CDR2 SVGIG (reference sequence). The CDR3 sequence is 13 residues long. As DNA, the CDR3 is TGTGCCTGGAGGGTCAGACAAGGCGATGAGCAGTTCTTC. This codes for CAWRVRQGDEQFF.

This sequence joins TRBV5-1 and TRBJ1-2; D uncertain. The CDR3 sequence is 14 residues long. V was pared by 4 bases and J by 0 bases, with 10 bases between. Germline V gives CDR1 SGHRS, CDR2 YFSETQ. CDR3 DNA sequence: TGCGCCAGCAGCCCCGGCAGCACTAACTATGGCTACACCTTC. It encodes CASSPGSTNYGYTF.

This clone appeared a single time. V and J are TRBV7-2 and TRBJ1-1; D gene uncertain. The ends were cut back, 5 bases at V and 7 bases at J, with 11 bases in the middle. The germline CDR1 and CDR2 sequences are SGHTA and FQGNSA. This CDR3 has 12 amino acids. Here the CDR3 DNA reads TGTGCCAGCAGCCAAAGGACGGTTGAAGCTTTCTTT. Translating gives CASSQRTVEAFF.

This clone is a singleton in its sample. The chain has TRBV5-4 and TRBJ2-4; D is perhaps TRBD1 or TRBD2 (6 bases each). V was cut by 3 bases and J by 0 bases, with 25 bases left in between. This CDR3 spans 20 amino acids. Germline CDR1 and CDR2: SGHNT and YYREEE (reference sequence). The CDR3 here is CASSSLEGGPTNLAKNIQYF. The CDR3 nucleotides are TGTGCCAGCAGCTCTCTTGAGGGGGGACCAACTAACCTAGCCAAAAACATTCAGTACTTC.

The rearrangement joins TRBV6-2 or TRBV6-3 to TRBJ2-7; D unresolved. The germline V gene has CDR1 MNHEY and CDR2 SVGEGT. The CDR3 has 14 amino acids. Trimming left V 4 bases short and J 4 bases short, with 14 bases between. CDR3 residues: CASSSVGILYEQYV. DNA for the CDR3: TGTGCCAGCAGTTCCGTGGGCATACTGTACGAGCAGTACGTC.

The V call is TRBV18, the J call TRBJ1-1; TRBD1 might be the D (5 bases). The CDR3 sequence is 14 residues long. Trimming shortened V by 1 base and J by 1 base, and 7 bases separated the two germline ends. CDR1 and CDR2 from the germline V gene are KGHSH and LQKENI. This CDR3 reads CASSPLDTNTEAFF. CDR3 sequence (DNA): TGTGCCAGCTCACCACTGGACACGAACACTGAAGCTTTCTTT. Full variable domain (remainder filled in from reference TRBV18 and TRBJ1-1): NAGVMQNPRHLVRRRGQEARLRCSPMKGHSHVYWYRQLPEEGLKFMVYLQKENIIDESGMPKERFSAEFPKEGPSILRIQQVVRGDSAAYFCASSPLDTNTEAFFGQGTRLTVV.

The rearrangement links TRBV7-7 to TRBJ2-2, with D perhaps TRBD1 (7 bases). Trimming pared 5 bases from V and 5 bases from J, leaving 21 bases between. The CDR3 consists of 17 residues. From germline, CDR1 is SSHAT and CDR2 FNYEAQ (reference sequence). The CDR3 spells CASSQGGGATLTGELFF. In nucleotides, the CDR3 is TGTGCCAGCAGCCAAGGGGGCGGGGCGACTCTGACCGGGGAGCTGTTTTTT. Full variable domain (outside the CDR3, taken from reference TRBV7-7 and TRBJ2-2): GAGVSQSPRYKVTKRGQDVTLRCDPISSHATLYWYQQALGQGPEFLTYFNYEAQPDKSGLPSDRFSAERPEGSISTLTIQRTEQRDSAMYRCASSQGGGATLTGELFFGEGSRLTVL.

V and J are TRBV30 and TRBJ2-5, with TRBD1 identical over 9 bases. The CDR3 contains 12 residues. Trimming at V came to 5 bases and at J to 6 bases, leaving 4 bases not matched to a gene. The germline V gene encodes CDR1 GTSNPN and CDR2 SVGIG (reference sequence). The CDR3 region is CAWGTGWKTQYF. In DNA form, the CDR3 reads TGTGCCTGGGGGACAGGGTGGAAGACCCAGTACTTC.

This clone appeared a single time. The chain combines TRBV24-1 with TRBJ1-2; D may be TRBD1 (5 bases). The CDR3 runs 12 residues. Trimming pared 3 bases from V and 5 bases from J, leaving 6 bases between. The germline CDR1 and CDR2 sequences are KGHDR and SFDVKD. The CDR3 DNA sequence: TGTGCCACCAGTGATCAGGGTTATGGCTACACCTTC. Its translation is CATSDQGYGYTF.

This chain uses TRBV3-1 (or the pseudogene TRBV3-2) with TRBJ1-6; 11 bases match TRBD1. V lost 9 bases, J lost 9 bases, and 10 bases stayed unmatched. The CDR3 spans 15 residues. The V gene's germline CDR1 is LGHDT and CDR2 YNNKEL (reference sequence). The DNA of the CDR3 is TGTGCCAGTTGCACCGGGACAGGGGGAAGTTCACCCCTCCACTTT. The encoded protein is CASCTGTGGSSPLHF.

The chain recombines TRBV9 with TRBJ2-5, with 7 nucleotides matching TRBD2. With V trimmed by 0 bases and J by 8 bases, 10 bases remained unmatched. This CDR3 region has 15 residues. In germline, CDR1 is SGDLS, CDR2 YYNGEE. Written as DNA, the CDR3 is TGTGCCAGCAGCGTAGGGGACTATTTACGGGAAACCCAGTACTTC. Its translation is CASSVGDYLRETQYF.

The chain is built from TRBV29-1 and TRBJ2-5; tentatively, D is TRBD1 (5 bases). V was cut by 5 bases and J by 5 bases, with 15 bases left in between. The CDR3 has 13 amino acids. CDR1 and CDR2 (germline): SQVTM, ANQGSEA. The CDR3 nucleotides are TGCAGCGTTTTTTTTAGGGGCGTCGAGACCCAGTACTTC. This sequence encodes CSVFFRGVETQYF. The full variable domain, its missing parts supplied by reference TRBV29-1 and TRBJ2-5, is SAVISQKPSRDICQRGTSLTIQCQVDSQVTMMFWYRQQPGQSLTLIATANQGSEATYESGFVIDKFPISRPNLTFSTLTVSNMSPEDSSIYLCSVFFRGVETQYFGPGTRLLVL.

This chain uses TRBV18 with TRBJ2-1; possible D gene TRBD2, 5 bases. Germline assignment: CDR1 KGHSH and CDR2 LQKENI. V lost 8 bases, J lost 10 bases, and 18 bases lay in between. The CDR3 is 13 residues long. In DNA, the CDR3 is TGTGCCAGCCGAGAGGGCAGGATCATCGAGCAGTTCTTC. It translates to CASREGRIIEQFF.

This chain connects TRBV6-1 to TRBJ1-1; the match to TRBD1 covers 7 bases. Germline V CDR1 and CDR2: MNHNS, SASEGT. The CDR3 is 14 amino acids. V shed 3 bases and J 4 bases; nucleotides not matched to a gene: 5. The CDR3 DNA reads TGTGCCAGCAGTGAGACTCCAGGGGGCACTGAAGCTTTCTTT. Protein product: CASSETPGGTEAFF.

The V call is TRBV6-5, the J call TRBJ1-5; D not certain. Germline V gives CDR1 MNHEY, CDR2 SVGAGI. Deletions cut 5 bases from V and 0 bases from J, with 11 bases between. This CDR3 is 15 amino acids long. The CDR3 region has the DNA TGTGCCAGCAGTAACAGACTGCTTAGCAATCAGCCCCAGCATTTT. This translates into CASSNRLLSNQPQHF.

The chain uses TRBV27 and TRBJ1-5; TRBD1 aligns across 10 bases. Germline loops: CDR1 MNHEY, CDR2 SMNVEV (reference sequence). V shed 6 bases, J shed 2 bases, and the junction held 16 bases outside the gene matches. This CDR3 comprises 19 residues. CDR3 coding DNA: TGTGCCAGCAGCAGACTCGGACAGGGGGTTAAGGGGGGCAATCAGCCCCAGCATTTT. Translation gives CASSRLGQGVKGGNQPQHF.

J is TRBJ2-2 and V is TRBV10-3, with TRBD2 matching 8 bases. The CDR3 consists of 19 residues. The ends lost 4 bases at V and 6 bases at J; junction bases unmatched: 19. The germline gives CDR1 ENHRY, CDR2 SYGVKD. In nucleotides, the CDR3 is TGTGCCATCAGTGGCCCATACTATACTTTAGGACTAGCCCCCGGGGAGCTGTTTTTT. Translating gives CAISGPYYTLGLAPGELFF.

CDR3 nucleotide sequence: TGTGCCAGTACCCGAACCGGGACAGGGCACAATGAGCAGTTCTTC. It specifies CASTRTGTGHNEQFF. The V gene is TRBV19, the J gene TRBJ2-1; 9 positions match TRBD1. This CDR3 contains 15 residues. Trimming took 7 bases from V and 5 from J; bases not matched to a gene: 9. The V gene's germline CDR1 is LNHDA and CDR2 SQIVND (reference sequence). The whole variable domain, filled in from reference TRBV19 and TRBJ2-1, reads DGGITQSPKYLFRKEGQNVTLSCEQNLNHDAMYWYRQDPGQGLRLIYYSQIVNDFQKGDIAEGYSVSREKKESFPLTVTSAQKNPTAFYLCASTRTGTGHNEQFFGPGTRLTVL.

The chain combines TRBV6-5 with TRBJ1-1; D is ambiguous. Trimming took off 9 bases at V and 4 bases at J, with 21 bases between the two ends. Germline lookup yields CDR1 MNHEY and CDR2 SVGAGI. The CDR3 covers 15 residues. The CDR3 here is CASSPLRGFITEAFF. CDR3 in DNA: TGTGCCAGTTCCCCTCTAAGAGGGTTTATCACTGAAGCTTTCTTT.

J is TRBJ2-5 and V is TRBV24-1; 8 bases are shared with TRBD2. Unmatched junction bases numbered 8, after V lost 3 bases and J lost 6 bases. The CDR3 covers 15 residues. In germline, CDR1 is KGHDR, CDR2 SFDVKD. As DNA, the CDR3 is TGTGCCACCAGTGATCCCGGGGGGGCCGGACAGACCCAGTACTTC. It yields the protein CATSDPGGAGQTQYF.

This clone was seen a few times. V is TRBV4-1 and J is TRBJ2-7; 7 nucleotides line up with TRBD1. The CDR3 length is 15 residues. Germline V gene lookup returns CDR1 MGHRA and CDR2 YSYEKL. The V and J ends lost 4 bases and 6 bases, in that order; junction bases with no gene match: 12. CDR3 DNA: TGCGCCAGCAGCCCACAGGGACAGAGTCGGGGCGAGCAGTACTTC. Amino acid sequence: CASSPQGQSRGEQYF.

The chain joins TRBV4-2 to TRBJ1-6; D is unclear. This CDR3 contains 16 residues. Between the trimmed V and J ends, which lost 0 bases and 6 bases, there was a span of 12 bases. CDR1 LGHNA and CDR2 YNFKEQ come from the germline V gene. The CDR3: CASSQDPGSLNSPLHF. CDR3 in DNA: TGTGCCAGCAGCCAAGATCCTGGGAGTCTTAATTCACCCCTCCACTTT.

The rearrangement links TRBV9 to TRBJ2-3; TRBD2 matches 9 bases. The CDR3 has 15 residues. Germline-derived CDR1 and CDR2 are SGDLS and YYNGEE. After removal of 4 bases from V and 6 bases from J, the junction contained 9 bases not matched to a gene. The CDR3 nucleotides read TGTGCCAGCAGCCCGCGGGGGGGCCTCGGGGATACGCAGTATTTT. This encodes CASSPRGGLGDTQYF.

The rearrangement uses TRBV18 and TRBJ1-6; D may be TRBD1 (5 bases). Germline V gene data show CDR1 as KGHSH and CDR2 as LQKENI. This CDR3 comprises 15 residues. V lost 1 base and J 4 bases, leaving 8 bases between the germline ends. The CDR3 DNA follows: TGTGCCAGCTCACCACAGACAGATTATAATTCACCCCTCCACTTT. It yields the protein CASSPQTDYNSPLHF.